This T cell receptor (beta chain) came from a study of shared clonotypes between healthy human individuals. Trimming cost V 5 bases and J 3 bases, with 17 bases left between them. Germline V gene lookup returns CDR1 SEHNR and CDR2 FQNEAQ (reference sequence). CDR3 length: 16 residues. Clones were read by immunoSEQ multiplex PCR, and TCRdb kept only the in-frame ones, dropping some. The top ten hold 0.1% to 0.15% of the sample, which has roughly 2 million clones, 85% to 95% seen once. The source is a man in his late teens or twenties in good health. The chain carries TRBV7-9 and TRBJ2-1; weak D call: TRBD2 (6 bases). The sample comprised naive CD4+ T cells sorted from blood. Subset meaning: CD45RA+ positively selected. In nucleotides, the CDR3 is TGTGCCAGCAGCCTGCTTTCGAGCGGGCTCTACAATGAGCAGTTCTTC. Translating gives CASSLLSSGLYNEQFF.